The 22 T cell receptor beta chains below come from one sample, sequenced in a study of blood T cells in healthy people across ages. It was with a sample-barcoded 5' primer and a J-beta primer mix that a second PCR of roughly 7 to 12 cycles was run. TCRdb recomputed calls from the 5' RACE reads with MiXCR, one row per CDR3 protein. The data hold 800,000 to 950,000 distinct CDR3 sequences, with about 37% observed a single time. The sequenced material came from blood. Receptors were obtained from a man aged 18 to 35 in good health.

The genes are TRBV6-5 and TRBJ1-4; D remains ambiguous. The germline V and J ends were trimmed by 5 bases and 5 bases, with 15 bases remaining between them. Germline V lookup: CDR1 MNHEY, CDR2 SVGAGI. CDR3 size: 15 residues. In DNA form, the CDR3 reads TGTGCCAGCAGTCGGAGACCGGACGTAAATGAAAAACTGTTTTTT. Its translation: CASSRRPDVNEKLFF.

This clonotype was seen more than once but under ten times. CDR3 loop: CASSQGGFSDTEAFF. The CDR3 coding sequence is TGCGCCAGCAGCCAAGGAGGGTTCTCCGACACTGAAGCTTTCTTT. The chain employs TRBV4-3 and TRBJ1-1; D unclear. Trimming removed 1 base at V and 3 bases at J, with 12 bases between. This CDR3 comprises 15 residues. The germline V gene has CDR1 LGHNA and CDR2 YSLEER.

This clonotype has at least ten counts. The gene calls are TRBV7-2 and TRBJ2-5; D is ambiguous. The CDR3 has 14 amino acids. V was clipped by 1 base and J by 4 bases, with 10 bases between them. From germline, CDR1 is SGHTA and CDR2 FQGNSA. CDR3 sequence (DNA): TGTGCCAGCAGCTTAGATGGCACGACAGAGACCCAGTACTTC. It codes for CASSLDGTTETQYF. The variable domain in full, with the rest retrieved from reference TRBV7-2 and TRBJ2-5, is GAGVSQSPSNKVTEKGKDVELRCDPISGHTALYWYRQSLGQGLEFLIYFQGNSAPDKSGLPSDRFSAERTGGSVSTLTIQRTQQEDSAVYLCASSLDGTTETQYFGPGTRLLVL.

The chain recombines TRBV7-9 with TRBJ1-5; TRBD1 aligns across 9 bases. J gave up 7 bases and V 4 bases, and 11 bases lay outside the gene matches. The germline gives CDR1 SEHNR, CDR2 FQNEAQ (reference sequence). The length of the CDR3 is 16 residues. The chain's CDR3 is CASSSSDRGHEQPQHF. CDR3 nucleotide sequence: TGTGCCAGCAGCTCCTCGGACAGGGGCCATGAGCAGCCCCAGCATTTT.

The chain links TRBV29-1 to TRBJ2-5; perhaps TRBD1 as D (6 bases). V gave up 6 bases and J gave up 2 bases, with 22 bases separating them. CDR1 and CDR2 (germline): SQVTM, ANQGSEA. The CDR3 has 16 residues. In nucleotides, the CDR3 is TGCAGCGTCACGCGACCGATACAGGGAAGGCAAGAGACCCAGTACTTC. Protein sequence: CSVTRPIQGRQETQYF.

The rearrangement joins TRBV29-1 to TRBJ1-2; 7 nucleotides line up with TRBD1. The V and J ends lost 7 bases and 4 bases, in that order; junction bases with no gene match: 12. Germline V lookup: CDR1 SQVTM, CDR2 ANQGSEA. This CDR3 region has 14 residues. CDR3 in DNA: TGCAGCGCGGAAGGGAGGGGGCGCGGCTATGGCTACACCTTC. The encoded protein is CSAEGRGRGYGYTF. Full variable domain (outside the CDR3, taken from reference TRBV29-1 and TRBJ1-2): SAVISQKPSRDICQRGTSLTIQCQVDSQVTMMFWYRQQPGQSLTLIATANQGSEATYESGFVIDKFPISRPNLTFSTLTVSNMSPEDSSIYLCSAEGRGRGYGYTFGSGTRLTVV.

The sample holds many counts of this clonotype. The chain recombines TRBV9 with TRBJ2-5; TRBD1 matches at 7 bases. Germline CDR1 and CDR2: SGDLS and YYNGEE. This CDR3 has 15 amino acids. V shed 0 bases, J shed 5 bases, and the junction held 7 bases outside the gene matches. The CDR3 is CASSVGGGVMETQYF. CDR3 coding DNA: TGTGCCAGCAGCGTAGGAGGGGGCGTAATGGAGACCCAGTACTTC.

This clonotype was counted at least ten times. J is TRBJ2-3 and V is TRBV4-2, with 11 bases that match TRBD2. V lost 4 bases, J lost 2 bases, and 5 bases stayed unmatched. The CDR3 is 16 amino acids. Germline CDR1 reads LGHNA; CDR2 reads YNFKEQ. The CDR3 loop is CASSPQLAGDTDTQYF. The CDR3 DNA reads TGTGCCAGCAGCCCACAACTAGCGGGGGACACAGATACGCAGTATTTT.

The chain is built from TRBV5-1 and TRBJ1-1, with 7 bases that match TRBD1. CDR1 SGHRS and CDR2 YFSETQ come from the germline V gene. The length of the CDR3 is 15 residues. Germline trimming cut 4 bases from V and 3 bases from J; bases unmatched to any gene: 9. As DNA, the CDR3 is TGCGCCAGCAGCCATCCCGACAGGGTGCACACTGAAGCTTTCTTT. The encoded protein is CASSHPDRVHTEAFF.

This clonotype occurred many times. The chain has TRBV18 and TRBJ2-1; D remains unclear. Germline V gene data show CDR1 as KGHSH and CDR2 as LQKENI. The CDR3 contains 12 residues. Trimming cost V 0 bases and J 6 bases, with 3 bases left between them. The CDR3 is CASSPPTNEQFF. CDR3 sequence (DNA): TGTGCCAGCTCACCACCGACCAATGAGCAGTTCTTC.

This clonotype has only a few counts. The CDR3 DNA reads as TGTGCCAGCAGCCCAGGGCCCGACAATCAGCCCCAGCATTTT. Protein product: CASSPGPDNQPQHF. The chain combines TRBV9 with TRBJ1-5; a weak D match, TRBD1 (5 bases). CDR1 SGDLS and CDR2 YYNGEE come from the germline V gene. This CDR3 spans 14 amino acids. The V gene lost 4 bases and the J gene lost 3 bases, with 11 bases spanning the gap.

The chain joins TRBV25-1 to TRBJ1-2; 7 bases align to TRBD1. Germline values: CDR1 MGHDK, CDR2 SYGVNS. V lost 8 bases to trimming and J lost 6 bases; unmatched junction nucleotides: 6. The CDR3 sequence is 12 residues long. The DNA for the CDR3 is TGTGCCAGCCAATTCGGACAGGATGGCTACACCTTC. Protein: CASQFGQDGYTF.

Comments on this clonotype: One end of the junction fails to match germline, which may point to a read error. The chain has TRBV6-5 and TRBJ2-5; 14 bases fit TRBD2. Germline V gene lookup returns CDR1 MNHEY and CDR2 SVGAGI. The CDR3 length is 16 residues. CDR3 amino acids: CASTRLAGGHRNEQYF. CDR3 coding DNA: TGTGCTAGCACCCGACTAGCGGGAGGGCATAGGAATGAGCAGTACTTC.

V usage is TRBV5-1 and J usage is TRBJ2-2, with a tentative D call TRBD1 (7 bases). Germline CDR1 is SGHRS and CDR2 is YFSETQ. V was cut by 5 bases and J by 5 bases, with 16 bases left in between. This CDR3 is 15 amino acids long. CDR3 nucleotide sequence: TGCGCCAGCAGTTTTGCAGGGGGGCGAACCGGGGAGCTGTTTTTT. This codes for CASSFAGGRTGELFF.

The CDR3: CSARDRTNEKLFF. Here the CDR3 DNA reads TGCAGTGCTCGGGACAGAACTAATGAAAAACTGTTTTTT. The V and J genes are TRBV20-1 and TRBJ1-4, with TRBD1 matching 7 bases. This CDR3 region has 13 residues. J lost 1 base, V lost 5 bases, and 1 base had no gene match. CDR1 DFQATT and CDR2 SNEGSKA come from the germline V gene (reference sequence).

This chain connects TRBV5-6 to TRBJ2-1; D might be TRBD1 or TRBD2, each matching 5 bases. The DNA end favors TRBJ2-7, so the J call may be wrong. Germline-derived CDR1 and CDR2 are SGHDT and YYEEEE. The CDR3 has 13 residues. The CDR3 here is CASSVGTTDEQYF. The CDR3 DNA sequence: TGTGCCAGCAGCGTGGGGACCACTGACGAGCAGTACTTC.

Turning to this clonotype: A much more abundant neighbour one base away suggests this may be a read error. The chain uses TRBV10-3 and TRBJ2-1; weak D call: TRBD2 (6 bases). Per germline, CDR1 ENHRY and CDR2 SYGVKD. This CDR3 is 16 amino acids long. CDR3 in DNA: TGTGCCATCAGCCCCGGGACTTCTCCCTCCTACAATGAGCGGTTCTTC. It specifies CAISPGTSPSYNERFF.

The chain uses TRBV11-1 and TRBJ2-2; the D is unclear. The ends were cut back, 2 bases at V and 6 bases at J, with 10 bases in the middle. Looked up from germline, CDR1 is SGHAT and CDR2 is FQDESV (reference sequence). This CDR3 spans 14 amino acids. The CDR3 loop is CASSLRPESGELFF. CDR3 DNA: TGTGCCAGCAGCTTAAGACCGGAGTCCGGGGAGCTGTTTTTT. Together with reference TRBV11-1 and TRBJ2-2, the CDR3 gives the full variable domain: EAEVAQSPRYKITEKSQAVAFWCDPISGHATLYWYRQILGQGPELLVQFQDESVVDDSQLPKDRFSAERLKGVDSTLKIQPAELGDSAMYLCASSLRPESGELFFGEGSRLTVL.

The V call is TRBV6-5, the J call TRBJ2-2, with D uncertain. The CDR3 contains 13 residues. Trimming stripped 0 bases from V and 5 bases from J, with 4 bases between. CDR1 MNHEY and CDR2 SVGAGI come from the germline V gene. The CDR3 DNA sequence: TGTGCCAGCAGTTACTCCTTGACCGGGGAGCTGTTTTTT. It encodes CASSYSLTGELFF.

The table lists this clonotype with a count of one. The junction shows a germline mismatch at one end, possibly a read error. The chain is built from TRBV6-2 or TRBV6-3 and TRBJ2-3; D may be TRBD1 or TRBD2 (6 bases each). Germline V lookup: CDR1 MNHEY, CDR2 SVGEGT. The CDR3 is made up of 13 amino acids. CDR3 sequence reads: CASMGGPTDTRYF. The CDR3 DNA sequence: TGTGCCAGCATGGGGGGCCCCACAGATACGCGGTATTTT.

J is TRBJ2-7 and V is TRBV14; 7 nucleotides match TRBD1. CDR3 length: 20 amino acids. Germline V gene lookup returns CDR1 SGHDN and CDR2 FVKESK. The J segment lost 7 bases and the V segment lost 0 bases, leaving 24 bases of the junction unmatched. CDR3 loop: CASSQDGIPTGTATYNEQYF. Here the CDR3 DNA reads TGTGCCAGCAGCCAAGATGGGATTCCTACCGGGACAGCTACCTACAATGAGCAGTACTTC. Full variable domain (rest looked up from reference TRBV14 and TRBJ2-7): EAGVTQFPSHSVIEKGQTVTLRCDPISGHDNLYWYRRVMGKEIKFLLHFVKESKQDESGMPNNRFLAERTGGTYSTLKVQPAELEDSGVYFCASSQDGIPTGTATYNEQYFGPGTRLTVT.

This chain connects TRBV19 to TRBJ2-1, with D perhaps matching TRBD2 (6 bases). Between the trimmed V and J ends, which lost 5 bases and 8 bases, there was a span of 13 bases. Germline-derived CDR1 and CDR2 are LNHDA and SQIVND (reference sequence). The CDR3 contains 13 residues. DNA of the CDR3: TGTGCCAGTAGTCTAAGGTCGGGGGATGAGCAGTTCTTC. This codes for CASSLRSGDEQFF. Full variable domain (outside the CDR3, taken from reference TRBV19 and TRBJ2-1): DGGITQSPKYLFRKEGQNVTLSCEQNLNHDAMYWYRQDPGQGLRLIYYSQIVNDFQKGDIAEGYSVSREKKESFPLTVTSAQKNPTAFYLCASSLRSGDEQFFGPGTRLTVL.